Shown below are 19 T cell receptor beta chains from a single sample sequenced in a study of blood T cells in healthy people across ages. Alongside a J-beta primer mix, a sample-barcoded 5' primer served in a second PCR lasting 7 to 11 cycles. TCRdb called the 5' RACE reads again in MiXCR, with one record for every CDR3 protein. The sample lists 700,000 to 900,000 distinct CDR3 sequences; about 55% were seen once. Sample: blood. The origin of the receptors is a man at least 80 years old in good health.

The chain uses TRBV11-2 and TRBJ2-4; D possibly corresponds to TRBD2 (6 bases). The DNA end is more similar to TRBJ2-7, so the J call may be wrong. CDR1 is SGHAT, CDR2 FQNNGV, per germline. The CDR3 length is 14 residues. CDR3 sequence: CASSLGGALYEQYF. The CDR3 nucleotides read TGTGCCAGCAGCTTAGGCGGGGCCCTCTACGAGCAGTACTTC.

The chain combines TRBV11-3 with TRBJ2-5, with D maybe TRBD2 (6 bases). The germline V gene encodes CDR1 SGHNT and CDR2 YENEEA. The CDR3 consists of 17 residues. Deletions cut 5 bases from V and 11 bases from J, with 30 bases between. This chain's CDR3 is CASSAGLGSGSYNEQYF. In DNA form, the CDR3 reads TGTGCCAGCAGCGCCGGTCTCGGTAGCGGTTCCTACAATGAGCAGTACTTC. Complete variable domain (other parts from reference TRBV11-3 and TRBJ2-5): EAGVVQSPRYKIIEKKQPVAFWCNPISGHNTLYWYLQNLGQGPELLIRYENEEAVDDSQLPKDRFSAERLKGVDSTLKIQPAELGDSAVYLCASSAGLGSGSYNEQYFGPGTRLLVL.

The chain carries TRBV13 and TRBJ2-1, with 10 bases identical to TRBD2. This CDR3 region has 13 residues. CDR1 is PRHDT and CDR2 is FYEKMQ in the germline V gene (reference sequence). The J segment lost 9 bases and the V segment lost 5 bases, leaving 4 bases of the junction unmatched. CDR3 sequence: CASSISSGGEQFF. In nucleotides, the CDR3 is TGTGCCAGCAGCATCTCTAGCGGGGGTGAGCAGTTCTTC.

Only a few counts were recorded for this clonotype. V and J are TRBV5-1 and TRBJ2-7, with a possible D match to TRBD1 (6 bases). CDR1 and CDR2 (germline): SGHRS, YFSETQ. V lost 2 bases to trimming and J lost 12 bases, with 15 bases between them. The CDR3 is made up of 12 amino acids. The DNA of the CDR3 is TGCGCCAGCAGCTTACAGGGTCGCGAGTGGTACTTC. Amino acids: CASSLQGREWYF.

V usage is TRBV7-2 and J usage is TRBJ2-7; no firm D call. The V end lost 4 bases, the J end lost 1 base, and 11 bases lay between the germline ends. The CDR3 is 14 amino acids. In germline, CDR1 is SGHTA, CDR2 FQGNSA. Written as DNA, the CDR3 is TGTGCCAGCAGCTCCCACCGGTCTTCCTACGAGCAGTACTTC. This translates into CASSSHRSSYEQYF.

This chain's CDR3 is CASSTDGLSYEQYF. The CDR3 nucleotides are TGTGCCAGTAGTACGGACGGACTCTCCTACGAGCAGTACTTC. The chain joins TRBV19 to TRBJ2-7; D possibly corresponds to TRBD2 (5 bases). This CDR3 is built from 14 residues. The germline CDR1 and CDR2 sequences are LNHDA and SQIVND (reference sequence). V was shortened by 4 bases and J by 0 bases, with 10 bases between the two germline ends. The full variable domain, completed using reference TRBV19 and TRBJ2-7, is DGGITQSPKYLFRKEGQNVTLSCEQNLNHDAMYWYRQDPGQGLRLIYYSQIVNDFQKGDIAEGYSVSREKKESFPLTVTSAQKNPTAFYLCASSTDGLSYEQYFGPGTRLTVT.

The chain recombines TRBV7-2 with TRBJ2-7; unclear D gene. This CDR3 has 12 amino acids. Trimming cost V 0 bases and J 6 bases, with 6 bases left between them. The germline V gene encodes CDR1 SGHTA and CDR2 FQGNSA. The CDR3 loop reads CASSLAPLEQYF. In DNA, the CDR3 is TGTGCCAGCAGCTTAGCCCCTCTCGAGCAGTACTTC. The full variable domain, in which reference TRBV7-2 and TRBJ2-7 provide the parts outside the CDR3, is GAGVSQSPSNKVTEKGKDVELRCDPISGHTALYWYRQSLGQGLEFLIYFQGNSAPDKSGLPSDRFSAERTGGSVSTLTIQRTQQEDSAVYLCASSLAPLEQYFGPGTRLTVT.

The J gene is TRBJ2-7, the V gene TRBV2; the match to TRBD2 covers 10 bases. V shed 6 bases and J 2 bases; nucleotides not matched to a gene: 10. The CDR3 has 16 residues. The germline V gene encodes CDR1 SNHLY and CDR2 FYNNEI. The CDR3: CASRLTSGRFPYEQYF. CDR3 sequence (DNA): TGTGCCAGCAGACTGACTAGCGGGCGATTCCCCTACGAGCAGTACTTC.

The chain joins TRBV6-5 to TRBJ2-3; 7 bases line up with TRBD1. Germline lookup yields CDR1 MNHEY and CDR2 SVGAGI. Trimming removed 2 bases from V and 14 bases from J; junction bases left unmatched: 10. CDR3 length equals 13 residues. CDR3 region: CASSYARDRYAYF. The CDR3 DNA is TGTGCCAGCAGTTACGCCCGGGACAGATACGCGTATTTT.

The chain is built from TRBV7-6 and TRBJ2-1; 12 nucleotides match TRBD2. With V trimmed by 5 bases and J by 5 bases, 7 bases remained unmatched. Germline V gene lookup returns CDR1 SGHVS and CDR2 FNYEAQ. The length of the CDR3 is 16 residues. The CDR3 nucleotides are TGTGCCAGCAGCCCCGGGACTAGCGGGCTCCACAATGAGCAGTTCTTC. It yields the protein CASSPGTSGLHNEQFF.

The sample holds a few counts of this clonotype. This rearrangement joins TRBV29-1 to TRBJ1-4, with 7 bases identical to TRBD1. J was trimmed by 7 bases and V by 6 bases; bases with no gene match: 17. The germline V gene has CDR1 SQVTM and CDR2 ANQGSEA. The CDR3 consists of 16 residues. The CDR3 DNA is TGCAGCGTCTCCTCCGGGACAGCCTCCAGGCGTGAAAAACTGTTTTTT. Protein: CSVSSGTASRREKLFF.

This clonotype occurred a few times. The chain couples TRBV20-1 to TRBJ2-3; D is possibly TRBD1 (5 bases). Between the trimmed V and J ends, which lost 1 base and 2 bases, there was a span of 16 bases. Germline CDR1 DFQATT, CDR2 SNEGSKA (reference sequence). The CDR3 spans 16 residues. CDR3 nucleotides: TGCAGTGCTAGAGTCCGGACACGAGACCCCACAGATACGCAGTATTTT. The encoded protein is CSARVRTRDPTDTQYF.

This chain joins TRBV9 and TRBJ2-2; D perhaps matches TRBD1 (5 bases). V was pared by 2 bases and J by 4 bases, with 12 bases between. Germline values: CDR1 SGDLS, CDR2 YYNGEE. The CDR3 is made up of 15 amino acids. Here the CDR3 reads CASSVADTTTGELFF. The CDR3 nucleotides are TGTGCCAGCAGCGTGGCGGACACAACCACCGGGGAGCTGTTTTTT.

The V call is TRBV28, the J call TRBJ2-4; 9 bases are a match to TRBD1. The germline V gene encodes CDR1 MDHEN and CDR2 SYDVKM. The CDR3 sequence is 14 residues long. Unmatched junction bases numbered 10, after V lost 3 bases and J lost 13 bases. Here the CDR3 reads CASSFIGTGREQYF. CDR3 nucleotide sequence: TGTGCCAGCAGTTTTATCGGGACAGGGCGGGAGCAGTACTTC.

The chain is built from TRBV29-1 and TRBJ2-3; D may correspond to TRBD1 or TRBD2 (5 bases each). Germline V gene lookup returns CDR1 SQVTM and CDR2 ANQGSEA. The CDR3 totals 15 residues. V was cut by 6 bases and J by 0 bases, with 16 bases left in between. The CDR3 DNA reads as TGCAGCGTATCCCCAAGGGGAGCTAGCACAGATACGCAGTATTTT. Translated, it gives CSVSPRGASTDTQYF.

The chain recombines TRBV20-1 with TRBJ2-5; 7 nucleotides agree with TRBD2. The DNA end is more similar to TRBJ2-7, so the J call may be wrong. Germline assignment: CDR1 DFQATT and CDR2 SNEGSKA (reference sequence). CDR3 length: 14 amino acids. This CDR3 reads CSAREVGRSLEQYF. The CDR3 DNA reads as TGCAGTGCTAGAGAGGTCGGGAGGTCCCTCGAGCAGTACTTC.

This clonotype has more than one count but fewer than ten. The CDR3 DNA is TGTGCCATCAGTGAGTCGAGTCCAACTAATGAAAAACTGTTTTTT. Protein product: CAISESSPTNEKLFF. The chain links TRBV10-3 to TRBJ1-4; no firm D call. Germline CDR1 reads ENHRY; CDR2 reads SYGVKD. The CDR3 is made up of 15 amino acids. Deletions cut 0 bases from V and 0 bases from J, with 5 bases between.

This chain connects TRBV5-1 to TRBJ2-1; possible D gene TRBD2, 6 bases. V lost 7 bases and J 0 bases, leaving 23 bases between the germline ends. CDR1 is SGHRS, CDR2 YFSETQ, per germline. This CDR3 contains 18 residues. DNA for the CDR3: TGCGCCAGCCTCAGAGAGACTAGTGTTAGGAGCTCCTACAATGAGCAGTTCTTC. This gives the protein CASLRETSVRSSYNEQFF.

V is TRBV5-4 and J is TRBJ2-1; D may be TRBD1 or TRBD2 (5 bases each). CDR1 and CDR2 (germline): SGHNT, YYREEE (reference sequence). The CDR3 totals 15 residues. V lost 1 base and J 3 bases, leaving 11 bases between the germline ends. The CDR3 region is CASSLWDGYYNEQFF. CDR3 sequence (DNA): TGTGCCAGCAGCTTGTGGGACGGATACTACAATGAGCAGTTCTTC.